These 13 T cell receptor beta chains originate from one sample sequenced in a study of vaccination and CD4 T cells after COVID-19. Their specific antigens are unknown. Treatment denoted: approximately 9-day PBMC culture with coronavirus spike peptide pools or control peptides (ViraFEST assay). The Oncomine TCR Beta short-read assay was applied to DNA of cultured CD4+ T cells. TCRdb called the PCR reads again in MiXCR, with one record for every CDR3 protein. This sample has 10,000 to 15,000 distinct CDR3 sequences; 40% to 60% occur once, and the top ten carry around a third. What was sequenced was CD4+ T cells from blood, cultured in vitro. The receptors come from a human donor who had recovered from COVID-19.

This clonotype rates as medium-sized (0.01 to 0.1%). The chain uses TRBV12-3 or TRBV12-4 and TRBJ1-4; no clear D. With 4 bases removed from V and 2 bases from J, the gap between germline ends came to 14 bases. CDR3 length: 16 amino acids. In DNA, the CDR3 is TGTGCCAGCAGTTGGGAAGGCACGCGGACTAATGAAAAACTGTTTTTT. This sequence encodes CASSWEGTRTNEKLFF.

There are a few counts of this clonotype. The rearrangement links TRBV20-1 to TRBJ2-3; D may be TRBD1 (5 bases). With 3 bases removed from V and 0 bases from J, the gap between germline ends came to 16 bases. Germline V gives CDR1 DFQATT, CDR2 SNEGSKA (reference sequence). The CDR3 is 16 amino acids. CDR3 protein: CSASFLGAWSTDTQYF. CDR3 coding DNA: TGCAGTGCTAGTTTTTTAGGGGCGTGGAGCACAGATACGCAGTATTTT.

By share, this clonotype counts as large. This rearrangement joins TRBV6-1 to TRBJ1-2, with 7 bases lining up with TRBD1. The germline gives CDR1 MNHNS, CDR2 SASEGT. CDR3 length equals 12 residues. Losses at the gene ends were 9 bases for V and 8 bases for J; bases not matched to a gene: 9. DNA for the CDR3: TGTGCCAGACGGGACAGTTCTTTCGGCTACACCTTC. This codes for CARRDSSFGYTF.

This rearrangement joins TRBV2 to TRBJ1-2, with unresolved D. V gave up 4 bases and J gave up 4 bases, with 10 bases separating them. The CDR3 runs to 13 residues. Looked up from germline, CDR1 is SNHLY and CDR2 is FYNNEI. CDR3 DNA: TGTGCCAGCAGTGTGAGAGGAACCTATGGCTACACCTTC. Protein sequence: CASSVRGTYGYTF.

This chain joins TRBV30 and TRBJ1-3, with TRBD1 matching over 8 bases. Germline V gene lookup returns CDR1 GTSNPN and CDR2 SVGIG (reference sequence). With 5 bases clipped from V and 0 bases from J, the junction kept 0 bases outside the gene matches. This CDR3 is built from 13 residues. Here the CDR3 DNA reads TGTGCCTGGGACAGGGGCTCTGGAAACACCATATATTTT. Translation gives CAWDRGSGNTIYF.

A few counts support this clonotype. The V call is TRBV14, the J call TRBJ1-1; D ambiguous. This CDR3 contains 12 residues. V was trimmed by 7 bases and J by 4 bases, leaving 10 bases between them. The V gene's germline CDR1 is SGHDN and CDR2 FVKESK. This CDR3 reads CASKGDGTEAFF. CDR3 coding DNA: TGTGCCAGCAAGGGAGACGGCACTGAAGCTTTCTTT.

V is TRBV6-2 or TRBV6-3 and J is TRBJ1-1; D perhaps matches TRBD1 (5 bases). The CDR3 totals 12 residues. V was pared by 8 bases and J by 7 bases, with 14 bases between. Looked up from germline, CDR1 is MNHEY and CDR2 is SVGEGT. CDR3 nucleotide sequence: TGTGCCAGCTCCTTTCCCGGGGGTGAAGCTTTCTTT. As protein: CASSFPGGEAFF.

V gene TRBV15 combines with J gene TRBJ1-2; possibly TRBD1 for D (5 bases). Per germline, CDR1 LNHNV and CDR2 YYDKDF (reference sequence). The ends were cut back, 7 bases at V and 7 bases at J, with 22 bases in the middle. The CDR3 has 15 residues. CDR3 region: CATTLSPGDVGGYTF. The CDR3 DNA reads as TGTGCCACCACCCTCAGCCCTGGGGACGTTGGTGGCTACACCTTC.

This clonotype was seen more than once but under ten times. V usage is TRBV20-1 and J usage is TRBJ1-6; D ambiguous. The CDR3 length is 14 residues. Looked up from germline, CDR1 is DFQATT and CDR2 is SNEGSKA (reference sequence). With 5 bases removed from V and 8 bases from J, the gap between germline ends came to 16 bases. The CDR3 spells CSAVPLRLYSPLHF. In DNA, the CDR3 is TGCAGTGCTGTGCCCCTCCGCTTGTATTCACCCCTCCACTTT.

The chain has TRBV6-5 and TRBJ1-3; D is unresolved. Trimming stripped 2 bases from V and 3 bases from J, with 17 bases between. The CDR3 length is 17 residues. Germline assignment: CDR1 MNHEY and CDR2 SVGAGI. The CDR3 sequence: CASSYRPPGQNGNTIYF. The CDR3 DNA is TGTGCCAGCAGTTACCGCCCGCCCGGCCAAAATGGAAACACCATATATTTT.

The chain recombines TRBV18 with TRBJ2-5; D gene ambiguous. Per the germline V gene, CDR1 is KGHSH and CDR2 is LQKENI. The ends were cut back, 2 bases at V and 0 bases at J, with 4 bases in the middle. The CDR3 contains 13 residues. CDR3 coding DNA: TGTGCCAGCTCACCAGTGTACCAAGAGACCCAGTACTTC. This translates into CASSPVYQETQYF.

This clonotype was detected only once. This chain uses TRBV29-1 with TRBJ1-5; 7 bases agree with TRBD1. The CDR3 is 12 amino acids. Losses at the gene ends were 5 bases for V and 6 bases for J; bases not matched to a gene: 4. Germline V gene lookup returns CDR1 SQVTM and CDR2 ANQGSEA. In nucleotides, the CDR3 is TGCAGCGTTTCCCAGGGGGGTCAGCCCCAGCATTTT. Its translation: CSVSQGGQPQHF. Looking up the rest from reference TRBV29-1 and TRBJ1-5 gives the full variable domain: SAVISQKPSRDICQRGTSLTIQCQVDSQVTMMFWYRQQPGQSLTLIATANQGSEATYESGFVIDKFPISRPNLTFSTLTVSNMSPEDSSIYLCSVSQGGQPQHFGDGTRLSIL.

This clonotype was recorded a few times. The V gene is TRBV19, the J gene TRBJ1-2; D gene uncertain. The V gene lost 5 bases and the J gene lost 7 bases, with 14 bases spanning the gap. Germline assignment: CDR1 LNHDA and CDR2 SQIVND (reference sequence). This CDR3 is built from 13 residues. The CDR3 DNA sequence: TGTGCCAGTAGTCCGGCAGTCGGCTCTGGCTACACCTTC. It yields the protein CASSPAVGSGYTF.